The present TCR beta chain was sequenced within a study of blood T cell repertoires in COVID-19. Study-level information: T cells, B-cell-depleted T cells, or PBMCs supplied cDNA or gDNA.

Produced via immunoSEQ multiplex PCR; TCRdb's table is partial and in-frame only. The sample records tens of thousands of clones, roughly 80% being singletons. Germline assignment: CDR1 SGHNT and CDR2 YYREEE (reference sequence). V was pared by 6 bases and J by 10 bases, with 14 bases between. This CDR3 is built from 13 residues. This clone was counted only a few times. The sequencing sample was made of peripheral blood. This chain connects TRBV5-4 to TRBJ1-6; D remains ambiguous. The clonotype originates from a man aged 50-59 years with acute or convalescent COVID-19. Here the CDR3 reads CASNEGVGSPLHF. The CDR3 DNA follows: TGTGCCAGCAATGAGGGAGTAGGCTCACCCCTCCACTTT.